The next 10 T cell receptor beta chains were all read from a single sample in a study of blood T cell repertoires in COVID-19. TCRdb keeps only in-frame clones here, not all; method: immunoSEQ multiplex PCR. The sample carries 150,000 or so clones, about 79% recorded once. Sequenced input: PBMCs or T cells enriched from blood (not recorded which). The origin of the receptors is a man in his forties or fifties who had recovered from COVID-19.

The chain recombines TRBV27 with TRBJ2-7; D is uncertain. The CDR3 is made up of 13 amino acids. Germline values: CDR1 MNHEY, CDR2 SMNVEV (reference sequence). With 1 base removed from V and 0 bases from J, the gap between germline ends came to 4 bases. CDR3 protein: CASSLLVSYEQYF. The CDR3 nucleotides read TGTGCCAGCAGTTTATTAGTCTCCTACGAGCAGTACTTC.

This sequence joins TRBV19 and TRBJ1-2; a weak D match, TRBD1 (6 bases). CDR1 is LNHDA and CDR2 is SQIVND in the germline V gene (reference sequence). This CDR3 region has 13 residues. The ends were cut back, 0 bases at V and 8 bases at J, with 10 bases in the middle. CDR3 sequence: CASSIEAGAGYTF. The CDR3 DNA sequence: TGTGCCAGTAGTATAGAGGCAGGGGCCGGCTACACCTTC.

This sequence joins TRBV6-5 and TRBJ2-3; 11 bases fit TRBD2. The V and J ends lost 4 bases and 2 bases, in that order; junction bases with no gene match: 5. Germline CDR1 and CDR2: MNHEY and SVGAGI. This CDR3 contains 16 residues. The CDR3 here is CASSFHSGGATDTQYF. CDR3 in DNA: TGTGCCAGCAGTTTTCATAGCGGGGGGGCCACAGATACGCAGTATTTT.

The chain recombines TRBV5-1 with TRBJ2-3; 9 bases line up with TRBD1. CDR3 length: 15 amino acids. Per the germline V gene, CDR1 is SGHRS and CDR2 is YFSETQ. Trimming removed 4 bases from V and 7 bases from J; junction bases left unmatched: 10. This CDR3 is CASSPPGTGTHTQYF. DNA of the CDR3: TGCGCCAGCAGCCCACCCGGGACAGGGACGCATACGCAGTATTTT. The full variable domain, completed using reference TRBV5-1 and TRBJ2-3, is KAGVTQTPRYLIKTRGQQVTLSCSPISGHRSVSWYQQTPGQGLQFLFEYFSETQRNKGNFPGRFSGRQFSNSRSEMNVSTLELGDSALYLCASSPPGTGTHTQYFGPGTRLTVL.

The V gene is TRBV6-5, the J gene TRBJ1-6, with 10 positions matching TRBD1. Germline V gene lookup returns CDR1 MNHEY and CDR2 SVGAGI. The J segment lost 5 bases and the V segment lost 6 bases, leaving 7 bases of the junction unmatched. This CDR3 comprises 16 residues. The CDR3 coding sequence is TGTGCCAGCAGATACGGGACAGGGGTAAATAATTCACCCCTCCACTTT. Protein: CASRYGTGVNNSPLHF.

This clone was detected many times. The chain combines TRBV7-9 with TRBJ1-6; D is possibly TRBD1 (6 bases). Germline V gene data show CDR1 as SEHNR and CDR2 as FQNEAQ (reference sequence). The ends were cut back, 1 base at V and 6 bases at J, with 10 bases in the middle. The CDR3 extends over 15 amino acids. The CDR3 region is CASSLGTDRNSPLHF. The CDR3 DNA reads as TGTGCCAGCAGCTTAGGGACAGACCGTAATTCACCCCTCCACTTT.

This clone was seen a single time. J is TRBJ1-5 and V is TRBV19; the D is unclear. CDR3 length equals 13 residues. CDR1 and CDR2 from the germline V gene are LNHDA and SQIVND (reference sequence). Trimming took off 8 bases at V and 3 bases at J, with 11 bases between the two ends. The CDR3 sequence is CASSGDLNQPQHF. CDR3 DNA sequence: TGTGCCAGTTCAGGTGACCTCAATCAGCCCCAGCATTTT.

J is TRBJ1-5 and V is TRBV7-9; the D is unclear. In germline, CDR1 is SEHNR, CDR2 FQNEAQ (reference sequence). V was trimmed by 5 bases and J by 5 bases, leaving 22 bases between them. The CDR3 spans 17 residues. The CDR3: CASSLYAGLGRDQPQHF. CDR3 DNA sequence: TGTGCCAGCAGCCTATACGCCGGACTGGGTAGGGATCAGCCCCAGCATTTT. The whole variable domain, remainder taken from reference TRBV7-9 and TRBJ1-5, is DTGVSQNPRHKITKRGQNVTFRCDPISEHNRLYWYRQTLGQGPEFLTYFQNEAQLEKSRLLSDRFSAERPKGSFSTLEIQRTEQGDSAMYLCASSLYAGLGRDQPQHFGDGTRLSIL.

The chain links TRBV7-9 to TRBJ1-1; the D gene is possibly TRBD1 (6 bases). CDR1 and CDR2 (germline): SEHNR, FQNEAQ (reference sequence). The CDR3 length is 14 residues. V lost 1 base and J 12 bases, leaving 18 bases between the germline ends. The CDR3 coding sequence is TGTGCCAGCAGCTTAGATGTGGCAGGGGATGGAACTTTCTTT. Residues: CASSLDVAGDGTFF.

This chain uses TRBV18 with TRBJ2-5, with 9 bases identical to TRBD1. The germline V gene encodes CDR1 KGHSH and CDR2 LQKENI. The length of the CDR3 is 15 residues. With V trimmed by 1 base and J by 1 base, 1 base remained unmatched. CDR3 protein: CASSPLQGAQETQYF. The CDR3 DNA reads as TGTGCCAGCTCACCACTACAGGGGGCCCAAGAGACCCAGTACTTC.